This T cell receptor beta chain was identified during a study of Ad26.COV2.S vaccination and SARS-CoV-2 variants. Across the study: Each vaccinee took Ad26.COV2.S intramuscularly, once or twice 56 days apart.

Treatment noted: some 19 received Ad26.COV2.S at low or high dose, single or two shots; roughly five received placebo; per-sample allocation not given. The study sampled participants on day 63 after the first vaccine or placebo injection. Comment on this clone: Its specificity is not known.

Assay used: immunoSEQ multiplex PCR; TCRdb lists only in-frame clones, some missing. The table has hundreds of thousands of clones, roughly 90% seen once. Study-wide points: Breadth of non-spike TCRs did not differ between vaccinees and placebo recipients.

This sequence was found in a person between 18 and 60 years old who received the Ad26.COV2.S COVID-19 vaccine or a placebo. Sequencing used peripheral blood, obtained in a trial of Ad26.COV2.S vaccine versus placebo.

The CDR3 region is CASSQDGRDSGNTIYF. The CDR3 nucleotides read TGTGCCAGCAGCCAAGATGGCCGGGATTCTGGAAACACCATATATTTT. The chain carries TRBV4-2 and TRBJ1-3; D not certain. The CDR3 is made up of 16 amino acids. Trimming left V 0 bases short and J 1 base short, with 10 bases between. Germline V CDR1 and CDR2: LGHNA, YNFKEQ.